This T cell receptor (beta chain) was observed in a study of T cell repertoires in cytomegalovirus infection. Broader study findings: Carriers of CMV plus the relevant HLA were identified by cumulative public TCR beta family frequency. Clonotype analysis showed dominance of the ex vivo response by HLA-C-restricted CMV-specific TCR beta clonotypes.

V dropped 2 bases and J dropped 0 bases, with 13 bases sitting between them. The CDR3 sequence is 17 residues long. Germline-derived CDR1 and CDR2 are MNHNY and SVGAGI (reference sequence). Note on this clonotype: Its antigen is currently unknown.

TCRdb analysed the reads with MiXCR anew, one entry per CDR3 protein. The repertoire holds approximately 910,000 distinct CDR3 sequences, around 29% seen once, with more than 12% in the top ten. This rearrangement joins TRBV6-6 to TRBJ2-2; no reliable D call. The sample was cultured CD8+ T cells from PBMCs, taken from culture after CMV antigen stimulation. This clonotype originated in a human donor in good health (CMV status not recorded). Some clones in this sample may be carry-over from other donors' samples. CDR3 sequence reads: CASSYPELAANTGELFF. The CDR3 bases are TGTGCCAGCAGTTACCCGGAGTTGGCAGCGAACACCGGGGAGCTGTTTTTT.